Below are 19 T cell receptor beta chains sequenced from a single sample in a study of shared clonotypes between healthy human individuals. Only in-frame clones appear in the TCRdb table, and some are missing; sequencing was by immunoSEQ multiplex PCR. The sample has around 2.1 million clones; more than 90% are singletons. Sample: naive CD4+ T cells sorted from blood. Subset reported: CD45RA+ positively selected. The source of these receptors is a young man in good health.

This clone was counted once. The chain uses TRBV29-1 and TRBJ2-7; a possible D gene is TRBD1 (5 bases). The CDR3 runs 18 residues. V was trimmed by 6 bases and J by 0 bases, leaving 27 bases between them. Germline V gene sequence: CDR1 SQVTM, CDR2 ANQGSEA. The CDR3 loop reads CSVTAPTGRPLDSYEQYF. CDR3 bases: TGCAGCGTGACGGCACCTACAGGCCGACCTTTAGACTCCTACGAGCAGTACTTC.

CDR3 protein: CASTPLRVAEQYF. CDR3 nucleotide sequence: TGTGCCAGCACCCCTCTTAGGGTAGCGGAGCAGTACTTC. V and J are TRBV6-1 and TRBJ2-7; D possibly corresponds to TRBD2 (5 bases). This CDR3 contains 13 residues. CDR1 and CDR2 (germline): MNHNS, SASEGT. The V and J ends lost 7 bases and 7 bases respectively, with 17 bases between them.

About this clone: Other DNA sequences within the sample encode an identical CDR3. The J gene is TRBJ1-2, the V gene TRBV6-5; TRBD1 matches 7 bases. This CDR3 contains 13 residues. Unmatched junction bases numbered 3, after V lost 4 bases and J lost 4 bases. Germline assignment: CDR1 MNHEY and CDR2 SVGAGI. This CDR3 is CASSLTGIYGYTF. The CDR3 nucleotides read TGTGCCAGCAGTTTGACAGGGATCTATGGCTACACCTTC.

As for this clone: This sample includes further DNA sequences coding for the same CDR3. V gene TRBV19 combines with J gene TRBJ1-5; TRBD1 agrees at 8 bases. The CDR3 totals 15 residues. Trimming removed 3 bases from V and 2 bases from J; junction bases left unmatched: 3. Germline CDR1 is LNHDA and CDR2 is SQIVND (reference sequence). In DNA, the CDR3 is TGTGCCAGTAGTATTGGACAGGGTGGCAATCAGCCCCAGCATTTT. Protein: CASSIGQGGNQPQHF. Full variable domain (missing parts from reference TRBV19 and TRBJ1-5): DGGITQSPKYLFRKEGQNVTLSCEQNLNHDAMYWYRQDPGQGLRLIYYSQIVNDFQKGDIAEGYSVSREKKESFPLTVTSAQKNPTAFYLCASSIGQGGNQPQHFGDGTRLSIL.

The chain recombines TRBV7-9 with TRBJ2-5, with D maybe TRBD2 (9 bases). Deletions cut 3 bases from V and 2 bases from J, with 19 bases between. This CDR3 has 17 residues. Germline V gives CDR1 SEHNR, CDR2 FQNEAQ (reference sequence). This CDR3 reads CASSLDRVTSGQETQYF. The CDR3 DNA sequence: TGTGCCAGCAGCTTGGACAGGGTCACTAGCGGGCAAGAGACCCAGTACTTC.

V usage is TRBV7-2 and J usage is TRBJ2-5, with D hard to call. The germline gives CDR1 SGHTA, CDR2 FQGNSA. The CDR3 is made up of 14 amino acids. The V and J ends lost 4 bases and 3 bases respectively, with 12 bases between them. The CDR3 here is CASSSQIPEETQYF. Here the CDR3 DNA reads TGTGCCAGCAGCTCCCAAATCCCGGAAGAGACCCAGTACTTC. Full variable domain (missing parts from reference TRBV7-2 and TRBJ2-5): GAGVSQSPSNKVTEKGKDVELRCDPISGHTALYWYRQSLGQGLEFLIYFQGNSAPDKSGLPSDRFSAERTGGSVSTLTIQRTQQEDSAVYLCASSSQIPEETQYFGPGTRLLVL.

The CDR3 coding sequence is TGTGCCAGTAGTGGGGCCACGGGCCCGAGCTATGGCTACACCTTC. It translates to CASSGATGPSYGYTF. The chain has TRBV19 and TRBJ1-2, with a possible D match to TRBD1 (5 bases). The germline gives CDR1 LNHDA, CDR2 SQIVND (reference sequence). V was shortened by 5 bases and J by 4 bases, with 17 bases between the two germline ends. This CDR3 comprises 15 residues.

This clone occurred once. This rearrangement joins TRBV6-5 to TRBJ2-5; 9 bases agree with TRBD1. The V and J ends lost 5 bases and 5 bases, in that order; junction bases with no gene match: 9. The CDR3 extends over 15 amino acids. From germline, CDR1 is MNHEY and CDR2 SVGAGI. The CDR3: CASSTRTGVRETQYF. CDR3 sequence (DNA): TGTGCCAGCAGTACCCGGACAGGGGTGAGGGAGACCCAGTACTTC.

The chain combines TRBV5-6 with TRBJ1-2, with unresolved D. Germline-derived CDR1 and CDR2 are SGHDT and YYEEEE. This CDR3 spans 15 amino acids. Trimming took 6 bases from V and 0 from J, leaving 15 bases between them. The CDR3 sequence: CASTPYGGTNYGYTF. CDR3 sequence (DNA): TGTGCCAGCACCCCTTACGGCGGTACTAACTATGGCTACACCTTC.

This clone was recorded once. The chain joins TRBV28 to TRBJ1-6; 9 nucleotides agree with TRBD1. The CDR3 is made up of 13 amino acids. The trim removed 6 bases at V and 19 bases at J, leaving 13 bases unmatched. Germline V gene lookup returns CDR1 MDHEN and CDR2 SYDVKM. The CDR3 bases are TGTGCCAGCAGGTGGGGACAGGGAGGGGATAAGCACTTT. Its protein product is CASRWGQGGDKHF.

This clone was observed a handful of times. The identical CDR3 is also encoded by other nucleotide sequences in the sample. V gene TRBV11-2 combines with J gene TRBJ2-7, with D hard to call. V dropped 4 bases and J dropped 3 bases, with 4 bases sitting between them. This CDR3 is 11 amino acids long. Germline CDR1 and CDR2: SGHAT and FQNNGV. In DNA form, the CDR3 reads TGTGCCAGCAGCTCTTACTACGAGCAGTACTTC. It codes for CASSSYYEQYF. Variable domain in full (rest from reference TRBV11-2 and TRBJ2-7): EAGVAQSPRYKIIEKRQSVAFWCNPISGHATLYWYQQILGQGPKLLIQFQNNGVVDDSQLPKDRFSAERLKGVDSTLKIQPAKLEDSAVYLCASSSYYEQYFGPGTRLTVT.

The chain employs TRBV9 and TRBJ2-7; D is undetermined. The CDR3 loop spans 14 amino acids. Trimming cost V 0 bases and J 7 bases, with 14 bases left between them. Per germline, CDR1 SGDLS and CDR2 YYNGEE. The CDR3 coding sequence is TGTGCCAGCAGCGTAGAAGGCAGTCTTAATGAGCAGTACTTC. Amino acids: CASSVEGSLNEQYF.

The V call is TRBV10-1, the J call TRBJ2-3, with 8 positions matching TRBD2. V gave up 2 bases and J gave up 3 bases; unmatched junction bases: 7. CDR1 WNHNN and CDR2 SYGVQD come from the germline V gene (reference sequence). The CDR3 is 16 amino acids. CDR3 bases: TGCGCCAGCAGTGAGGCAGCGGGGGAATTAACAGATACGCAGTATTTT. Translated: CASSEAAGELTDTQYF.

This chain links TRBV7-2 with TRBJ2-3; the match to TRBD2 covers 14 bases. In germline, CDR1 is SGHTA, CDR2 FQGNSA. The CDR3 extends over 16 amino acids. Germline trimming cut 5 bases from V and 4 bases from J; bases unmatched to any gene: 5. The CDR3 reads CASSVGLAGAADTQYF. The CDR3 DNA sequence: TGTGCCAGCAGCGTGGGACTAGCGGGAGCCGCAGATACGCAGTATTTT.

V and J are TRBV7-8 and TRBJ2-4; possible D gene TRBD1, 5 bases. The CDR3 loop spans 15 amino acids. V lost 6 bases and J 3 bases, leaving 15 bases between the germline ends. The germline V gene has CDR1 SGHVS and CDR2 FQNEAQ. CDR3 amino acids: CASSTTMDNKNIQYF. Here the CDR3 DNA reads TGTGCCAGCAGTACTACGATGGACAACAAAAACATTCAGTACTTC.

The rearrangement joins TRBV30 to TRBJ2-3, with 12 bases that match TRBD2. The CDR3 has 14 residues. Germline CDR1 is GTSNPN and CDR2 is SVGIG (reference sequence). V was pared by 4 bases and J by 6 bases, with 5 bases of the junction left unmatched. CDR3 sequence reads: CAWTIGTSGDTQYF. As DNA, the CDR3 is TGTGCCTGGACAATCGGGACTAGCGGGGATACGCAGTATTTT.

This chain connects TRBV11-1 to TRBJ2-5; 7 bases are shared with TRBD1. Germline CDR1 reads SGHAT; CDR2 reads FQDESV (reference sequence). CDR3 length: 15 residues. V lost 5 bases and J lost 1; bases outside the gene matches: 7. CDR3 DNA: TGTGCCAGCAGCCCGGACAGGAAGATCCAAGAGACCCAGTACTTC. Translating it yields CASSPDRKIQETQYF.

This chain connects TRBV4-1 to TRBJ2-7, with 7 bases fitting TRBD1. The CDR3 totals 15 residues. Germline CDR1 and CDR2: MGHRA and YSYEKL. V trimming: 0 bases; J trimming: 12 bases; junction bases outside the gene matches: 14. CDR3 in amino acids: CASSQELDRQTGRYF. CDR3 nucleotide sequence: TGCGCCAGCAGCCAAGAGTTGGATCGCCAGACAGGGAGGTACTTC.

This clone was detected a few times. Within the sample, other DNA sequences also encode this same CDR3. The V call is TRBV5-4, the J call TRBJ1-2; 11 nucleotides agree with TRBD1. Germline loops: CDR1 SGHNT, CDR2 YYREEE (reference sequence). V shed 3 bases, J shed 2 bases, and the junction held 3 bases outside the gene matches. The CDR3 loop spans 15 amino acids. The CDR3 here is CASSSWDRGNYGYTF. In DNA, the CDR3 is TGTGCCAGCAGCTCCTGGGACAGGGGGAACTATGGCTACACCTTC. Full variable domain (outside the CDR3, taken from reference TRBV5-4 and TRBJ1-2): ETGVTQSPTHLIKTRGQQVTLRCSSQSGHNTVSWYQQALGQGPQFIFQYYREEENGRGNFPPRFSGLQFPNYSSELNVNALELDDSALYLCASSSWDRGNYGYTFGSGTRLTVV.